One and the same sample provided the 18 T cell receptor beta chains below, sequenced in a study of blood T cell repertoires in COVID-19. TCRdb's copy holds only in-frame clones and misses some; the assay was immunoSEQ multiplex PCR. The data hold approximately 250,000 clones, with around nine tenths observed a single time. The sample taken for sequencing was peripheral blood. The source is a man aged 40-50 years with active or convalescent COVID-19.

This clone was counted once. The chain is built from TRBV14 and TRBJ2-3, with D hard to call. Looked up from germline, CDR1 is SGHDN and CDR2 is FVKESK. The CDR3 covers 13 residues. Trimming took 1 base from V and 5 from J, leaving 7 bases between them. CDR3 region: CASSQGGVDTQYF. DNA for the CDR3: TGTGCCAGCAGCCAAGGCGGCGTAGATACGCAGTATTTT.

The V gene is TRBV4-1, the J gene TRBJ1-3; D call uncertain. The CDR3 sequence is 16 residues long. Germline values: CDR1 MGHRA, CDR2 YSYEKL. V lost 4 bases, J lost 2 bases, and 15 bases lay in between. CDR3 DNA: TGCGCCAGCAGCCCCCACATTTTACACGCTGGAAACACCATATATTTT. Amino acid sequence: CASSPHILHAGNTIYF.

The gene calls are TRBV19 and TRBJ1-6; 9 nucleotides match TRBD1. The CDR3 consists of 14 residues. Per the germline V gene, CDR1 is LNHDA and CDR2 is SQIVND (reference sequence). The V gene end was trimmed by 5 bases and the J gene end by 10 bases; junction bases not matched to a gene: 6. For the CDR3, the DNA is TGTGCCAGTAGTTCCCGACAGGGGGAATCACCCCTCCACTTT. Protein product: CASSSRQGESPLHF. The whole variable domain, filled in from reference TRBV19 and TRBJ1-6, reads DGGITQSPKYLFRKEGQNVTLSCEQNLNHDAMYWYRQDPGQGLRLIYYSQIVNDFQKGDIAEGYSVSREKKESFPLTVTSAQKNPTAFYLCASSSRQGESPLHFGNGTRLTVT.

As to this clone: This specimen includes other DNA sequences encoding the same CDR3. This chain's CDR3 is CASSYRGNTEAFF. CDR3 DNA: TGTGCCAGCAGTTATCGGGGGAACACTGAAGCTTTCTTT. This chain links TRBV6-5 with TRBJ1-1; D ambiguous. V lost 3 bases, J lost 1 base, and 6 bases lay in between. The CDR3 is 13 residues long. Germline V lookup: CDR1 MNHEY, CDR2 SVGAGI.

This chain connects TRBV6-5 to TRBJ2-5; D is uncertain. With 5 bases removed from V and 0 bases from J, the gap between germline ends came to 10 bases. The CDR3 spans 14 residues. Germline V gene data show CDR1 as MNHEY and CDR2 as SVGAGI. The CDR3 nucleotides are TGTGCCAGCAGTCGAACTACGTACCAAGAGACCCAGTACTTC. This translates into CASSRTTYQETQYF.

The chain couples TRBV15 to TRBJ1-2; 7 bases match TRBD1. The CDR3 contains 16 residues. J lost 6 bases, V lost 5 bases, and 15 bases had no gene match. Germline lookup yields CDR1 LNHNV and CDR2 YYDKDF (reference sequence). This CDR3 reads CATSLPAPTGFNGYTF. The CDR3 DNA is TGTGCCACCAGCCTCCCTGCACCGACAGGGTTTAATGGCTACACCTTC.

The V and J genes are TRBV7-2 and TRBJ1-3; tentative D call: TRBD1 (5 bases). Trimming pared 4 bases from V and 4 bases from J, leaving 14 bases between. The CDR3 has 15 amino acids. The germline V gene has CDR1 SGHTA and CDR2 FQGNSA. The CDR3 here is CASSSSGTLGNTIYF. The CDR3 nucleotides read TGTGCCAGCAGCTCCAGCGGGACTCTGGGAAACACCATATATTTT.

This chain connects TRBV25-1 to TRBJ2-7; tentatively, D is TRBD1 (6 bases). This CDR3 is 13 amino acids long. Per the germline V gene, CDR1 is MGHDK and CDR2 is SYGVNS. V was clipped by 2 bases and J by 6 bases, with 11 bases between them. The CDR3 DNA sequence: TGTGCCAGCAGTGAACTACAGGGAAGCGAGCAGTACTTC. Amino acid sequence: CASSELQGSEQYF.

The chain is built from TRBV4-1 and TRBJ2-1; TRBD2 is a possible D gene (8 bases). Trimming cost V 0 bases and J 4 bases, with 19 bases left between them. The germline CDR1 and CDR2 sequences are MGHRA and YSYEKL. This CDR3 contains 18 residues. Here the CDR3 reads CASSQERGLAGEYNEQFF. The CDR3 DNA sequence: TGCGCCAGCAGCCAAGAGAGGGGGCTAGCGGGTGAATACAATGAGCAGTTCTTC.

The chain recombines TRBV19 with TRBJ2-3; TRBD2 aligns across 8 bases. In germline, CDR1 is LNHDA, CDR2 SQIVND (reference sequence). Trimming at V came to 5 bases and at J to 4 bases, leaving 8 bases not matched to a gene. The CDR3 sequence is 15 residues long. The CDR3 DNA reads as TGTGCCAGTAGTCCCGGGGGGGGACACGCAGATACGCAGTATTTT. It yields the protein CASSPGGGHADTQYF.

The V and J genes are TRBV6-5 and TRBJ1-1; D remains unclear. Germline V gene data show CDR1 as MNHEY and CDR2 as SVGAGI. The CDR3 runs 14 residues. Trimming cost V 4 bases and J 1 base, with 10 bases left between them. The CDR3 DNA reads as TGTGCCAGCAGTTCCAGACCGGGGAACACTGAAGCTTTCTTT. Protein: CASSSRPGNTEAFF.

CDR3: CSVALSVSGELFF. In nucleotides, the CDR3 is TGCAGCGTTGCGCTATCGGTGAGCGGGGAGCTGTTTTTT. V usage is TRBV29-1 and J usage is TRBJ2-2; D ambiguous. V was pared by 4 bases and J by 7 bases, with 13 bases between. The CDR3 runs to 13 residues. The germline V gene has CDR1 SQVTM and CDR2 ANQGSEA.

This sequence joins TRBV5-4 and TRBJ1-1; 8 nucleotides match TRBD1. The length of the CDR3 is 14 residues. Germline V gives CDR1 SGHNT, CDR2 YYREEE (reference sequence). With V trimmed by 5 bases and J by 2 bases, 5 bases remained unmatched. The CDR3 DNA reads TGTGCCAGCAGGGGGACAGGAACAAACACTGAAGCTTTCTTT. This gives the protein CASRGTGTNTEAFF.

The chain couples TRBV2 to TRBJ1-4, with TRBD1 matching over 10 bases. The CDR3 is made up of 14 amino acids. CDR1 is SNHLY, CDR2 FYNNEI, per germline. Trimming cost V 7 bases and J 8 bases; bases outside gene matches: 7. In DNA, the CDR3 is TGTGCCAGCACTCGGGACAGGGGTTTGGAAAAACTGTTTTTT. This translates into CASTRDRGLEKLFF. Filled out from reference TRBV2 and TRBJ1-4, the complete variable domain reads EPEVTQTPSHQVTQMGQEVILRCVPISNHLYFYWYRQILGQKVEFLVSFYNNEISEKSEIFDDQFSVERPDGSNFTLKIRSTKLEDSAMYFCASTRDRGLEKLFFGSGTQLSVL.

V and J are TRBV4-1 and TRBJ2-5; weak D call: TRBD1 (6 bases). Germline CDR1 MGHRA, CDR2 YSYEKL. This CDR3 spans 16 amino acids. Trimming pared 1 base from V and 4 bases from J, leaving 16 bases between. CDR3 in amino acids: CASSQGFGVGGETQYF. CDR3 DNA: TGCGCCAGCAGCCAAGGTTTTGGGGTAGGGGGAGAGACCCAGTACTTC.

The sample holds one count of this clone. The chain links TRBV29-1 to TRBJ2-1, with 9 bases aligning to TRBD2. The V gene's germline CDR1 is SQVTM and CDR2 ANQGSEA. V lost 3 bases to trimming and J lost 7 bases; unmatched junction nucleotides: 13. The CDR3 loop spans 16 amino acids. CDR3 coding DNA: TGCAGCGTTGATCGCGTGGGCGGGAGGGTATGGAATGAGCAGTTCTTC. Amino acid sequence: CSVDRVGGRVWNEQFF.

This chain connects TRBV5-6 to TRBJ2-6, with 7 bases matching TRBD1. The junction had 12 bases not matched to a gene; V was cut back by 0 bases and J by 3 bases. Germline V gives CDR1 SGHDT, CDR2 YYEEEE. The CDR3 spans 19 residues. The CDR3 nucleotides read TGTGCCAGCAGCTTGGTGGTGTACAGGGGCAAAGATGGGGCCAACGTCCTGACTTTC. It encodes CASSLVVYRGKDGANVLTF.

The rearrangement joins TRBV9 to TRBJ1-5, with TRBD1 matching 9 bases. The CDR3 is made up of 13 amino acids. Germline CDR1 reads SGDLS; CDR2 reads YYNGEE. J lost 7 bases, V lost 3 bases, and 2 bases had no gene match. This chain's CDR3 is CASSADRGQPQHF. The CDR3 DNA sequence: TGTGCCAGCAGCGCCGACAGGGGGCAGCCCCAGCATTTT.